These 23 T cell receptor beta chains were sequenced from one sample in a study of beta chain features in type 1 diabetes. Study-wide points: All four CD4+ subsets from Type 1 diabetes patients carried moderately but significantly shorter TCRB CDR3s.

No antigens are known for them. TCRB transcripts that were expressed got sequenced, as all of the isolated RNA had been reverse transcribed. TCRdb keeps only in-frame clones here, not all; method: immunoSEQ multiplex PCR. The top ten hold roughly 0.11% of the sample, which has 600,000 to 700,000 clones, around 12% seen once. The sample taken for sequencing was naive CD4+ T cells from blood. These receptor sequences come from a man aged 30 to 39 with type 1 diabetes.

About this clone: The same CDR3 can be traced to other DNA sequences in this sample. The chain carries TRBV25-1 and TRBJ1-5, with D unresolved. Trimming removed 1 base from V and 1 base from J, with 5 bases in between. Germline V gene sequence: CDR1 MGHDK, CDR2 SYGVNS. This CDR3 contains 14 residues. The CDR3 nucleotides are TGTGCCAGCAGTGAATTCGTGAGCAATCAGCCCCAGCATTTT. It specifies CASSEFVSNQPQHF.

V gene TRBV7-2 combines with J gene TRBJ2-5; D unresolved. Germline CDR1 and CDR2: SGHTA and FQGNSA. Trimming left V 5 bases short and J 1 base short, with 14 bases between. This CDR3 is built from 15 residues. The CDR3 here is CASSLQRASQETQYF. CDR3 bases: TGTGCCAGCAGCCTCCAGAGAGCCAGCCAAGAGACCCAGTACTTC.

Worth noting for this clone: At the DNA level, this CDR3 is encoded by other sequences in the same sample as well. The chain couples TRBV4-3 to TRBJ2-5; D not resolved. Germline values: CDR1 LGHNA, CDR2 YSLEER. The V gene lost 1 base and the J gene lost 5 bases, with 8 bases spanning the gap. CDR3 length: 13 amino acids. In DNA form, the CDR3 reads TGCGCCAGCAGCCAAGGACACGGGGAGACCCAGTACTTC. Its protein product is CASSQGHGETQYF.

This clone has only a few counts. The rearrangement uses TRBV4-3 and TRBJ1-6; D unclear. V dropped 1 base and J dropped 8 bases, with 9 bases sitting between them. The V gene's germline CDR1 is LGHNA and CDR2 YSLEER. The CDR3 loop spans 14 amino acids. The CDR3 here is CASSQVRADSPLHF. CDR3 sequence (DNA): TGCGCCAGCAGCCAAGTCCGGGCGGATTCACCCCTCCACTTT.

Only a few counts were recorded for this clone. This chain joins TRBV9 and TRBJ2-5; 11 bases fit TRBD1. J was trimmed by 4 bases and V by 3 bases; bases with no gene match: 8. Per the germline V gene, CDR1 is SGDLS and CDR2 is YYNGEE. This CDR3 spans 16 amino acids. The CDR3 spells CASSASDRGLSETQYF. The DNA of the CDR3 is TGTGCCAGCAGCGCATCGGACAGGGGGCTCTCAGAGACCCAGTACTTC.

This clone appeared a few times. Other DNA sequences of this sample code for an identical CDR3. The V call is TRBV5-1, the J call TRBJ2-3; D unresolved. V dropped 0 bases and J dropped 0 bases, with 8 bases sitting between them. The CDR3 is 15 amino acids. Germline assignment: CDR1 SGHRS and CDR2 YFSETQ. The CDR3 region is CASSLAGASTDTQYF. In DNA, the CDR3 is TGCGCCAGCAGCTTGGCAGGAGCTAGCACAGATACGCAGTATTTT. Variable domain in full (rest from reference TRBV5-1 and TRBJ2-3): KAGVTQTPRYLIKTRGQQVTLSCSPISGHRSVSWYQQTPGQGLQFLFEYFSETQRNKGNFPGRFSGRQFSNSRSEMNVSTLELGDSALYLCASSLAGASTDTQYFGPGTRLTVL.

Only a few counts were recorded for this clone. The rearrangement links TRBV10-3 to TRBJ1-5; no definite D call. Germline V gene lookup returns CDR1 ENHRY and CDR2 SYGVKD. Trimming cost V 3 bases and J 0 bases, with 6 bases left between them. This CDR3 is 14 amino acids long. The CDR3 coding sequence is TGTGCCATCAGTGATGTTAATAGCAATCAGCCCCAGCATTTT. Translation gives CAISDVNSNQPQHF.

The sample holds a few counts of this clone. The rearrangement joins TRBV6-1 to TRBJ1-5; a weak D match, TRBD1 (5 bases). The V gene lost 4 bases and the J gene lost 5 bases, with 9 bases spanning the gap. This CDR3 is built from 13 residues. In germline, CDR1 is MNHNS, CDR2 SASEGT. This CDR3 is CASSAQGDQPQHF. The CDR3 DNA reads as TGTGCCAGCAGTGCCCAGGGTGATCAGCCCCAGCATTTT.

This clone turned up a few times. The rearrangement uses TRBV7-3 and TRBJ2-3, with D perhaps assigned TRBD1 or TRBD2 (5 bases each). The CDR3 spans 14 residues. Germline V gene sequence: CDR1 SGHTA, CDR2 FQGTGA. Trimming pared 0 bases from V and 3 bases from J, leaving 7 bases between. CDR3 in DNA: TGTGCCAGCAGCTTAACAGGGGAGACAGATACGCAGTATTTT. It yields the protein CASSLTGETDTQYF.

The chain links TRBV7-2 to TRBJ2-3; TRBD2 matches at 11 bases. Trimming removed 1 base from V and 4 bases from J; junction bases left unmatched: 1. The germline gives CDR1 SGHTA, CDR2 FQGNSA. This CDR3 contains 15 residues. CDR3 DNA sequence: TGTGCCAGCAGCTTAGTTAGCGGGGGGGCAGATACGCAGTATTTT. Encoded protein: CASSLVSGGADTQYF.

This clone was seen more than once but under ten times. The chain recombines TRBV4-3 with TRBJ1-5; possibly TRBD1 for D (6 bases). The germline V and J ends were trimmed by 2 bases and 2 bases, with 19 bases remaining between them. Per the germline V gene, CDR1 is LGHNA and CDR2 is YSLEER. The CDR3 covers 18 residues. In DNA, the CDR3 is TGCGCCAGCAGCCAACTGGACAGATTAGAATTTGGCAATCAGCCCCAGCATTTT. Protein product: CASSQLDRLEFGNQPQHF.

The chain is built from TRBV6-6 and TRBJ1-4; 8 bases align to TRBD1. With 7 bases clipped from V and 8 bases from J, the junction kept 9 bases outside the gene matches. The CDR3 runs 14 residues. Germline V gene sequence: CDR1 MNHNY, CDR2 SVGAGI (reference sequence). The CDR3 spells CASTNGQGREKLFF. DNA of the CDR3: TGTGCCAGCACCAACGGACAGGGTCGGGAAAAACTGTTTTTT.

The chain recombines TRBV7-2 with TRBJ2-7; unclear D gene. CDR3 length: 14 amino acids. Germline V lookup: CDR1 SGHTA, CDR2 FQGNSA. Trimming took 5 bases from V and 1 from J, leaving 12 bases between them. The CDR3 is CASSLLGKSYEQYF. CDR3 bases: TGTGCCAGCAGCCTCCTTGGCAAATCCTACGAGCAGTACTTC.

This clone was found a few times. The CDR3 region is CASSLEQGARETQYF. CDR3 DNA sequence: TGTGCCAGCAGCTTAGAACAGGGGGCGAGGGAGACCCAGTACTTC. The V call is TRBV13, the J call TRBJ2-5; 9 bases map to TRBD1. The CDR3 is 15 amino acids. V shed 1 base, J shed 5 bases, and the junction held 5 bases outside the gene matches. Germline CDR1 and CDR2: PRHDT and FYEKMQ (reference sequence). Full variable domain (outside the CDR3, taken from reference TRBV13 and TRBJ2-5): AAGVIQSPRHLIKEKRETATLKCYPIPRHDTVYWYQQGPGQDPQFLISFYEKMQSDKGSIPDRFSAQQFSDYHSELNMSSLELGDSALYFCASSLEQGARETQYFGPGTRLLVL.

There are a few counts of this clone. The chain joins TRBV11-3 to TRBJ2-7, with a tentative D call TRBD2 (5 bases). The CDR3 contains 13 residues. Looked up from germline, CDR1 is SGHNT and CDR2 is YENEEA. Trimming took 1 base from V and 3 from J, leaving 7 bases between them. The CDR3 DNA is TGTGCCAGCAGCTTAGTGGGAGACTACGAGCAGTACTTC. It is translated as CASSLVGDYEQYF. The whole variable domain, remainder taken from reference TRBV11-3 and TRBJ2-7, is EAGVVQSPRYKIIEKKQPVAFWCNPISGHNTLYWYLQNLGQGPELLIRYENEEAVDDSQLPKDRFSAERLKGVDSTLKIQPAELGDSAVYLCASSLVGDYEQYFGPGTRLTVT.

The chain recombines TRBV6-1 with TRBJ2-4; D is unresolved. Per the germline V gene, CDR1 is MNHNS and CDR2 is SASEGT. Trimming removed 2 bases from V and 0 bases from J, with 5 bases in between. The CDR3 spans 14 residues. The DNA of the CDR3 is TGTGCCAGCAGTGAAATGATAGCCAAAAACATTCAGTACTTC. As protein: CASSEMIAKNIQYF.

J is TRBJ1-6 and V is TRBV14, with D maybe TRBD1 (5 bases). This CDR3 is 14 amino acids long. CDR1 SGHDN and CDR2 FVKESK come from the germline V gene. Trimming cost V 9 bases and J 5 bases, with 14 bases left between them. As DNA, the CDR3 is TGTGCCAGACCCCCTCGAGGGGATAATTCACCCCTCCACTTT. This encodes CARPPRGDNSPLHF. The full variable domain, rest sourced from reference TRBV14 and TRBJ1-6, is EAGVTQFPSHSVIEKGQTVTLRCDPISGHDNLYWYRRVMGKEIKFLLHFVKESKQDESGMPNNRFLAERTGGTYSTLKVQPAELEDSGVYFCARPPRGDNSPLHFGNGTRLTVT.

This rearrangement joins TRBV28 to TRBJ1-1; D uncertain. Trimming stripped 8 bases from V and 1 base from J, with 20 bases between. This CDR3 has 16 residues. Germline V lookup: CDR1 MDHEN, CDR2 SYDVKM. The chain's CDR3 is CASGERRPSKNTEAFF. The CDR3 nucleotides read TGTGCCAGCGGAGAGAGGCGGCCCTCCAAGAACACTGAAGCTTTCTTT.

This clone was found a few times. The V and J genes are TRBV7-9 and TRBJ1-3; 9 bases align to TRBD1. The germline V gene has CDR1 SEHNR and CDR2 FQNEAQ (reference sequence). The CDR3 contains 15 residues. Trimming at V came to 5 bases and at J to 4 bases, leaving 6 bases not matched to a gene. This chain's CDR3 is CASSKDRGVGNTIYF. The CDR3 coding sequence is TGTGCCAGCAGCAAGGACAGGGGCGTCGGAAACACCATATATTTT.

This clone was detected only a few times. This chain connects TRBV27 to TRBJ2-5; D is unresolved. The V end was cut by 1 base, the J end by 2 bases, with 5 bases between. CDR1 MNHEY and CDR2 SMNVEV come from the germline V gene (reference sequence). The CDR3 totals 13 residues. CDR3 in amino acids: CASSLWSQETQYF. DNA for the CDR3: TGTGCCAGCAGTTTATGGTCGCAAGAGACCCAGTACTTC.

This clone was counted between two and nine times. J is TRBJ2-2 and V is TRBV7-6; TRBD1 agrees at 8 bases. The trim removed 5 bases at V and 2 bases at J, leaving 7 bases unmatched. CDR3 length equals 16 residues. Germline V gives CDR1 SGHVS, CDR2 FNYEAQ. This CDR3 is CASSRFQGANTGELFF. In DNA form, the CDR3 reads TGTGCCAGCAGCAGATTTCAGGGGGCCAACACCGGGGAGCTGTTTTTT.

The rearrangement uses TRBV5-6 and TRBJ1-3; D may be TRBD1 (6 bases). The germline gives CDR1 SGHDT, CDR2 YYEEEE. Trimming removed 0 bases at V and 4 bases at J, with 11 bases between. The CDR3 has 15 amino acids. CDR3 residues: CASSLVGAPGNTIYF. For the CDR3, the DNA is TGTGCCAGCAGCTTGGTGGGGGCGCCGGGAAACACCATATATTTT.

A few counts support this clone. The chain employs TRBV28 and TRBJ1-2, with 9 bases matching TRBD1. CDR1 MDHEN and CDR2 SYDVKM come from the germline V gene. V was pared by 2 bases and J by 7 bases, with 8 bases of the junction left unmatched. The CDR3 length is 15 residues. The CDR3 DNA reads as TGTGCCAGCAGTTTACTTGGACAGGGGAAGGGTGGCTACACCTTC. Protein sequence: CASSLLGQGKGGYTF.